The present entry profiles one T cell receptor beta chain with its context. Its antigen is undetermined. These data originate in a study of T cell responses to AZD1222 COVID-19 vaccine. Notes on the study in general: Spike-specific TCR breadth and depth both grew after two AZD1222 doses. Spike regions recognized by vaccine-associated CD4 TCRs spanned the protein, led by 160-218 and 743-854. Clonal diversity was possibly underestimated, and white British individuals and females predominated among donors. Scientists sampled the repertoires only once the peak T cell response had passed.

Germline V gene sequence: CDR1 LNHDA, CDR2 SQIVND (reference sequence). V dropped 5 bases and J dropped 1 base, with 15 bases sitting between them. The CDR3 totals 15 residues. Libraries were prepared by immunoSEQ multiplex PCR; TCRdb keeps only in-frame clonotypes and omits some of them. Here the sample spans around 88,000 clones, 86% being singletons. The source material was peripheral blood, sampled on day 0 of AZD1222 vaccination. The chain links TRBV19 to TRBJ2-7; D is perhaps TRBD2 (5 bases). This sequence was found in an adult in good health. This CDR3 is CASSFNMDFSYEQYF. CDR3 nucleotide sequence: TGTGCCAGTAGTTTCAATATGGACTTTTCCTACGAGCAGTACTTC.